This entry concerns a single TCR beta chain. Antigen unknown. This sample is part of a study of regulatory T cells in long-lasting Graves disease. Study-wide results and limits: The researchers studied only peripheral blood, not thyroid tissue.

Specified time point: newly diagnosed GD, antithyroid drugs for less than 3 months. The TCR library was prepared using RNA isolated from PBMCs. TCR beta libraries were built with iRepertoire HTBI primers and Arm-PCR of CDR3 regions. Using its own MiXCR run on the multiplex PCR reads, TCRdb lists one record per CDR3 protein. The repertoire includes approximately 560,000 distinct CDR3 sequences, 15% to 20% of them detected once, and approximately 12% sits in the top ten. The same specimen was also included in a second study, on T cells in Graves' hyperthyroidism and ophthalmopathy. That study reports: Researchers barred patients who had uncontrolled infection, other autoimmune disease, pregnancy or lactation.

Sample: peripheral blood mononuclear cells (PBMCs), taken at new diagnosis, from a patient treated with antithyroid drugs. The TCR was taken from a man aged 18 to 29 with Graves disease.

In nucleotides, the CDR3 is TGCAGTGCTAGTCAGGGGGACCAGTATAATTCACCCCTCCACTTT. Protein: CSASQGDQYNSPLHF. The chain combines TRBV20-1 with TRBJ1-6; 7 nucleotides agree with TRBD1. Trimming cost V 3 bases and J 4 bases; bases outside gene matches: 6. CDR3 length: 15 amino acids. Germline assignment: CDR1 DFQATT and CDR2 SNEGSKA (reference sequence).